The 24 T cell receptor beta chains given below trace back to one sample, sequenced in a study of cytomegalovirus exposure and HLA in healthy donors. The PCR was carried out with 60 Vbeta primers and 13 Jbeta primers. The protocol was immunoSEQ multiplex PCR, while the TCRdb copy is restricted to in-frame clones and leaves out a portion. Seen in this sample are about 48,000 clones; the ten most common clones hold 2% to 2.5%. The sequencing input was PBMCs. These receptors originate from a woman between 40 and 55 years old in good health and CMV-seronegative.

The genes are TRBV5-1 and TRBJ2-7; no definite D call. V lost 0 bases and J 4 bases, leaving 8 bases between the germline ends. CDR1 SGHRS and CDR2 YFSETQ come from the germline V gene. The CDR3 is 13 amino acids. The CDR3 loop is CASSLEERYEQYF. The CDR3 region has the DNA TGCGCCAGCAGCTTGGAAGAACGGTACGAGCAGTACTTC.

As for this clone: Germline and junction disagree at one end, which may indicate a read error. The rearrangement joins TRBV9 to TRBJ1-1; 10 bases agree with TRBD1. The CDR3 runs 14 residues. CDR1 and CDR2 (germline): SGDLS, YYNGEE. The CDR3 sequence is CASSVLTGGGEDFF. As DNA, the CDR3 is TGTGCCAGCAGCGTTCTGACAGGGGGCGGTGAAGATTTCTTT.

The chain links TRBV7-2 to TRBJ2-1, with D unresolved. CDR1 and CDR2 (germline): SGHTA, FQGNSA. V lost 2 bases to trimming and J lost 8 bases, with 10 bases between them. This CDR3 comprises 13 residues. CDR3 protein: CASSLSMRDEQFF. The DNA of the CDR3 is TGTGCCAGCAGCTTAAGCATGCGCGATGAGCAGTTCTTC.

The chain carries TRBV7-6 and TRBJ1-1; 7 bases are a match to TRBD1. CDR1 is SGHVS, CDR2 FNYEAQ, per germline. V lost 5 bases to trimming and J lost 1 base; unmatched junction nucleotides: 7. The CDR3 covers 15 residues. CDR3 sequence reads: CASSPYTGANTEAFF. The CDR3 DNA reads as TGTGCCAGCAGCCCTTATACAGGGGCGAACACTGAAGCTTTCTTT. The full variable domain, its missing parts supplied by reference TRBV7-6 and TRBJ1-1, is GAGVSQSPRYKVTKRGQDVALRCDPISGHVSLYWYRQALGQGPEFLTYFNYEAQQDKSGLPNDRFSAERPEGSISTLTIQRTEQRDSAMYRCASSPYTGANTEAFFGQGTRLTVV.

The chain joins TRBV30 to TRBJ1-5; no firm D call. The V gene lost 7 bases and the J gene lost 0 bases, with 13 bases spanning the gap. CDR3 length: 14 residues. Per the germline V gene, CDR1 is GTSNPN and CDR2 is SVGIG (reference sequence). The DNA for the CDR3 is TGTGCCTCTCCCCCAGGAAATAGCAATCAGCCCCAGCATTTT. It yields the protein CASPPGNSNQPQHF.

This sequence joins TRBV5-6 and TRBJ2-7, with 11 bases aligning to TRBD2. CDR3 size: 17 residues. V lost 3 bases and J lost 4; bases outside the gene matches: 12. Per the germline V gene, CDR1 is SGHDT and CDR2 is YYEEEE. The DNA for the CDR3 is TGTGCCAGCAGCTCATTGGGACTAGCGGCGGCCTTATACGAGCAGTACTTC. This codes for CASSSLGLAAALYEQYF.

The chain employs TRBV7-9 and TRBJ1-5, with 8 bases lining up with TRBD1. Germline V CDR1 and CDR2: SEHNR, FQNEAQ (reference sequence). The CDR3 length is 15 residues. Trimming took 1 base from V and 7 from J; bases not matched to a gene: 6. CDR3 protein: CASSLGTGWRQPQHF. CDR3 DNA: TGTGCCAGCAGCTTAGGGACAGGGTGGAGACAGCCCCAGCATTTT.

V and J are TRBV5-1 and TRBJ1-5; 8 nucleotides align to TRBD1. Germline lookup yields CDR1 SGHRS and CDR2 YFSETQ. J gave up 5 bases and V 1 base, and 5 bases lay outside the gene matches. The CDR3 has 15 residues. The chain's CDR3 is CASSLRTGGDQPQHF. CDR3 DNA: TGCGCCAGCAGCTTGAGAACAGGGGGGGATCAGCCCCAGCATTTT.

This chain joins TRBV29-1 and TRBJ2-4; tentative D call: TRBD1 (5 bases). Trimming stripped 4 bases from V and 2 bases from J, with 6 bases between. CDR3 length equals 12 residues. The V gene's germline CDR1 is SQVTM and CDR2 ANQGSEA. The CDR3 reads CSVAGSKNIQYF. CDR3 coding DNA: TGCAGCGTTGCAGGGTCCAAAAACATTCAGTACTTC. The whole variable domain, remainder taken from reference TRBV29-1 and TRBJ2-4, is SAVISQKPSRDICQRGTSLTIQCQVDSQVTMMFWYRQQPGQSLTLIATANQGSEATYESGFVIDKFPISRPNLTFSTLTVSNMSPEDSSIYLCSVAGSKNIQYFGAGTRLSVL.

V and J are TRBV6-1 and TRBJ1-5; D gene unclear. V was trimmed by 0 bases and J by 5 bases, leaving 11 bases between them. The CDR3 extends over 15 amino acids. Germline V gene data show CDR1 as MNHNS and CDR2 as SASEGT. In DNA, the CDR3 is TGTGCCAGCAGTGAAGCGGGAGAATACTATCAGCCCCAGCATTTT. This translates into CASSEAGEYYQPQHF.

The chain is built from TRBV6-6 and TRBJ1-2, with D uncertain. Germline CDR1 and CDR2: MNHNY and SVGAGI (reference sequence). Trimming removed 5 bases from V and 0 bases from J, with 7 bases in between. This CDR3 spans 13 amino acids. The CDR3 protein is CASSQKANYGYTF. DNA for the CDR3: TGTGCCAGCAGTCAGAAAGCTAACTATGGCTACACCTTC.

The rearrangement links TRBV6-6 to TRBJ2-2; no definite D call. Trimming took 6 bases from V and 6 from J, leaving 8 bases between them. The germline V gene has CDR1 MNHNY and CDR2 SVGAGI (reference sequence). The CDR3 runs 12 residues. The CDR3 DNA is TGTGCCAGCAGCTTCCTTCCCGGGGAGCTGTTTTTT. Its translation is CASSFLPGELFF.

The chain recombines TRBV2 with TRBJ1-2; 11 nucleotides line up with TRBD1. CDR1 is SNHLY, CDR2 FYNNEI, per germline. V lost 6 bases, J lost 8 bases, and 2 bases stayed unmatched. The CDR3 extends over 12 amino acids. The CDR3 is CASRDRGQGYTF. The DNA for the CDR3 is TGTGCCAGCAGGGACAGGGGGCAGGGCTACACCTTC.

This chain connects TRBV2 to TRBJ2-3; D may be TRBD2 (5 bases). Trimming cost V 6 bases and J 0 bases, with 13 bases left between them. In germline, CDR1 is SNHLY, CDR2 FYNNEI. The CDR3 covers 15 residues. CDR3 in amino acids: CASRELVLSTDTQYF. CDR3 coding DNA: TGTGCCAGCAGGGAACTAGTCCTGAGCACAGATACGCAGTATTTT.

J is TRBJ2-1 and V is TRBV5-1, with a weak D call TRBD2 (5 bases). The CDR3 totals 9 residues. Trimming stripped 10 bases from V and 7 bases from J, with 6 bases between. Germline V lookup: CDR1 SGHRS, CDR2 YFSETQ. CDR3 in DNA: TGCGCCCGCGGGAATGAGCAGTTCTTC. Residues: CARGNEQFF. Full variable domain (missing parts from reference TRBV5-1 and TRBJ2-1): KAGVTQTPRYLIKTRGQQVTLSCSPISGHRSVSWYQQTPGQGLQFLFEYFSETQRNKGNFPGRFSGRQFSNSRSEMNVSTLELGDSALYLCARGNEQFFGPGTRLTVL.

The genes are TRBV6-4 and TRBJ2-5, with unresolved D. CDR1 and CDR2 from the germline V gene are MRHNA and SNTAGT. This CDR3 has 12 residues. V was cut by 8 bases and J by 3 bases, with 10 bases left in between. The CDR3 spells CASRGSEETQYF. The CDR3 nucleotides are TGTGCCAGCCGTGGCAGCGAAGAGACCCAGTACTTC.

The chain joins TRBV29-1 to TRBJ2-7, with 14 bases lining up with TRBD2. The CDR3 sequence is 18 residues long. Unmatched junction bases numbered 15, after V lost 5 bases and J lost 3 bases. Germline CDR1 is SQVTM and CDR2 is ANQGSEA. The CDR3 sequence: CSVNLGAPGLAGDYEQYF. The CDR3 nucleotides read TGCAGCGTTAATCTCGGTGCCCCGGGACTAGCGGGAGACTACGAGCAGTACTTC.

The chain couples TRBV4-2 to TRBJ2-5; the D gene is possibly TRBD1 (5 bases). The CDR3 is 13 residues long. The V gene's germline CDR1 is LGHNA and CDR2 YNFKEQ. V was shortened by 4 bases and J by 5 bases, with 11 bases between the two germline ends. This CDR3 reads CASSLRAWETQYF. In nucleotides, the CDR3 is TGTGCCAGCAGCCTCAGGGCATGGGAGACCCAGTACTTC.

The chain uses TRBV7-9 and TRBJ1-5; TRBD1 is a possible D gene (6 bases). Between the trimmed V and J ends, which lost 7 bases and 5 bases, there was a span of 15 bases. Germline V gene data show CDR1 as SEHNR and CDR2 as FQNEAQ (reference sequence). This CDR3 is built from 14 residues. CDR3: CASTEGGNDQPQHF. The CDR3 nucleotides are TGTGCCAGCACCGAGGGGGGGAACGATCAGCCCCAGCATTTT.

The CDR3 sequence: CASSPDRGRENEQFF. The CDR3 DNA reads as TGTGCCAGCAGCCCCGACAGGGGCAGGGAGAATGAGCAGTTCTTC. The rearrangement links TRBV7-2 to TRBJ2-1; 8 bases agree with TRBD1. Germline trimming cut 5 bases from V and 7 bases from J; bases unmatched to any gene: 10. This CDR3 contains 15 residues. In germline, CDR1 is SGHTA, CDR2 FQGNSA.

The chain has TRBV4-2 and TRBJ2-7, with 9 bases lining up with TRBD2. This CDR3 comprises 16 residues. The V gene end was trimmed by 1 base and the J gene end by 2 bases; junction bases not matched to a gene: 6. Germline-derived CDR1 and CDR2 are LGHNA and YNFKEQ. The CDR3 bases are TGTGCCAGCAGCCAAGGGGGGACTAGCCGAACCTACGAGCAGTACTTC. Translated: CASSQGGTSRTYEQYF.

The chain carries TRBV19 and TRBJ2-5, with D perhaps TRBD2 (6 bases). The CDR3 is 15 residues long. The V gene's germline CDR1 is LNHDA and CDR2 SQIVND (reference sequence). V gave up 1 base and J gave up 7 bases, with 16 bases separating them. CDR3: CASSIVGGNKGTQYF. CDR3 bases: TGTGCCAGTAGTATAGTGGGGGGTAATAAAGGGACCCAGTACTTC.

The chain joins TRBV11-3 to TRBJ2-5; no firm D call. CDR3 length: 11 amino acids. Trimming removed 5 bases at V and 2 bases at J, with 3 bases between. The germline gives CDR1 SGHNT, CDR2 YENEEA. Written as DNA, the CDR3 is TGTGCCAGCAGCGTACAAGAGACCCAGTACTTC. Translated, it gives CASSVQETQYF.

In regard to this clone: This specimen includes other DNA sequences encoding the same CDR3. DNA for the CDR3: TGTGCCACCCTGCGGAATAATGAAAAACTGTTTTTT. Translating gives CATLRNNEKLFF. The chain links TRBV28 to TRBJ1-4; D gene ambiguous. CDR3 length equals 12 residues. The V gene lost 10 bases and the J gene lost 4 bases, with 10 bases spanning the gap. Germline values: CDR1 MDHEN, CDR2 SYDVKM.